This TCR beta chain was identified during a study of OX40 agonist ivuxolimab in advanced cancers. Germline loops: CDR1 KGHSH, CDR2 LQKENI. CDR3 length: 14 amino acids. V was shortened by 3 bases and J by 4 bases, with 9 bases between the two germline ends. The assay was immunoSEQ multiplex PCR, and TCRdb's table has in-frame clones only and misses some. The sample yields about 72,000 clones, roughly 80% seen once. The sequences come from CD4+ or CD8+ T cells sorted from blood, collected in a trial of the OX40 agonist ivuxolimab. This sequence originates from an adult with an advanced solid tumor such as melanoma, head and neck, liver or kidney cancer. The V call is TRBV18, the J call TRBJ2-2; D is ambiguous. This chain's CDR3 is CASSPDGSTGELFF. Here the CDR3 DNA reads TGTGCCAGCTCACCCGACGGAAGCACCGGGGAGCTGTTTTTT.